The 9 T cell receptor beta chains presented below share a single source sample, sequenced in a study of cytotoxic CD8 clonotypes in ibrutinib-treated CLL. Sequenced by immunoSEQ multiplex PCR; TCRdb stores in-frame clones only, minus some. The sample consists of 200,000 to 250,000 clones, more than 75% of them appearing once. The source material was PBMCs, sampled after 12 months of ibrutinib treatment. The source is a human donor with chronic lymphocytic leukemia.

In this sample, this clone turned up a few times. The chain employs TRBV4-1 and TRBJ2-7; 7 bases align to TRBD1. CDR3 length: 15 residues. The V segment lost 5 bases and the J segment 0 bases; nucleotides outside the gene matches: 7. Germline V CDR1 and CDR2: MGHRA, YSYEKL. The CDR3 region is CASSGPTGSSYEQYF. The CDR3 DNA reads TGCGCCAGCAGCGGACCGACAGGGAGCTCCTACGAGCAGTACTTC.

The genes are TRBV18 and TRBJ2-3; D perhaps matches TRBD2 (5 bases). Between the trimmed V and J ends, which lost 3 bases and 2 bases, there was a span of 15 bases. Germline CDR1 reads KGHSH; CDR2 reads LQKENI. This CDR3 comprises 16 residues. CDR3 in DNA: TGTGCCAGCTCACCGAATTTGCGGGCCAACACAGATACGCAGTATTTT. Protein product: CASSPNLRANTDTQYF.

This chain connects TRBV20-1 to TRBJ2-5; weak D call: TRBD2 (5 bases). The CDR3 runs to 10 residues. CDR1 is DFQATT and CDR2 is SNEGSKA in the germline V gene (reference sequence). The V end was cut by 3 bases, the J end by 10 bases, with 9 bases between. The CDR3 loop is CSASLGSQYF. As DNA, the CDR3 is TGCAGTGCTAGTCTGGGGAGCCAGTACTTC.

The table lists this clone with a count of one. The J gene is TRBJ2-6, the V gene TRBV5-1; 9 bases agree with TRBD1. The CDR3 is made up of 16 amino acids. J was trimmed by 4 bases and V by 4 bases; bases with no gene match: 6. Germline CDR1 SGHRS, CDR2 YFSETQ. The CDR3 region has the DNA TGCGCCAGCAGCCAACAGGGGGCAAACGGGGCCAACGTCCTGACTTTC. It codes for CASSQQGANGANVLTF.

The rearrangement joins TRBV27 to TRBJ2-5, with TRBD1 matching 9 bases. CDR1 is MNHEY and CDR2 is SMNVEV in the germline V gene (reference sequence). There are 14 residues in the CDR3. With V trimmed by 4 bases and J by 5 bases, 5 bases remained unmatched. The CDR3 DNA sequence: TGTGCCAGCAGTTGGACAGGGGATACGGAGACCCAGTACTTC. Translation: CASSWTGDTETQYF.

This clone was seen repeatedly, ten times or more. The chain couples TRBV5-4 to TRBJ2-5, with TRBD2 matching 7 bases. CDR1 is SGHNT, CDR2 YYREEE, per germline (reference sequence). V dropped 0 bases and J dropped 1; count of bases not matched to a gene: 0. The CDR3 totals 14 residues. The CDR3 coding sequence is TGTGCCAGCAGCTTGGGCGGGGGCCAAGAGACCCAGTACTTC. Amino acids: CASSLGGGQETQYF.

The chain recombines TRBV7-8 with TRBJ1-5, with D unresolved. Germline V gives CDR1 SGHVS, CDR2 FQNEAQ. The CDR3 sequence is 12 residues long. The V and J ends lost 1 base and 6 bases respectively, with 4 bases between them. CDR3 sequence reads: CASSLEGQPQHF. The CDR3 nucleotides read TGTGCCAGCAGCTTAGAAGGTCAGCCCCAGCATTTT.

The gene calls are TRBV2 and TRBJ1-1; a weak D match, TRBD1 (5 bases). V was clipped by 3 bases and J by 6 bases, with 11 bases between them. This CDR3 is built from 13 residues. CDR1 SNHLY and CDR2 FYNNEI come from the germline V gene. The CDR3 sequence: CASSDAGWSEAFF. CDR3 nucleotides: TGTGCCAGCAGTGATGCAGGGTGGTCTGAAGCTTTCTTT.

The genes are TRBV18 and TRBJ1-2, with unresolved D. This CDR3 has 15 amino acids. Trimming removed 3 bases at V and 8 bases at J, with 19 bases between. The germline CDR1 and CDR2 sequences are KGHSH and LQKENI. CDR3 loop: CASSPDQIQARGYTF. The CDR3 coding sequence is TGTGCCAGCTCACCCGACCAAATCCAAGCTCGCGGCTACACCTTC.